Listed below are T cell receptor beta chains from one sample, sequenced in a study of beta chain features in type 1 diabetes. Here immunoSEQ multiplex PCR was the method, and the copy in TCRdb shows in-frame clones only, minus some. Here the sample spans almost 350,000 clones, less than 9.5% being singletons. The specimen was central memory CD4+ T cells from blood. Receptors originate from a woman between 18 and 29 years old in good health. The CDR3 runs from the conserved cysteine through the conserved F or W. Fields, in order: V gene, CDR3 length, J gene, D gene, clone size, CDR3 protein, CDR3 DNA. A D gene is named only where the DNA matches it firmly. A clone size is listed for some rows: how often the clone was seen (once, few, many), or a class if it is expanded.

V: TRBV18; length: 14; J: TRBJ2-3; D: NA; size: NA; CDR3: CASSPRASTDTQYF; DNA: TGTGCCAGCTCACCCCGGGCGTCCACAGATACGCAGTATTTT
V: TRBV4-2; length: 16; J: TRBJ2-5; D: TRBD2; size: few; CDR3: CASSPAGLAGGETQYF; DNA: TGTGCCAGCAGCCCGGCGGGACTAGCGGGAGGAGAGACCCAGTACTTC
V: TRBV19; length: 16; J: TRBJ2-2; D: TRBD1; size: few; CDR3: CASSIKGASNTGELFF; DNA: TGTGCCAGTAGTATTAAGGGGGCCTCGAACACCGGGGAGCTGTTTTTT
V: TRBV18; length: 17; J: TRBJ2-7; D: NA; size: few; CDR3: CASSPPDASRRIYEQYF; DNA: TGTGCCAGCTCACCTCCCGACGCTAGTCGACGGATCTACGAGCAGTACTTC
V: TRBV5-1; length: 13; J: TRBJ2-3; D: NA; size: NA; CDR3: CASSFSGTDTQYF; DNA: TGCGCCAGCAGCTTTAGTGGGACAGATACGCAGTATTTT
V: TRBV19; length: 14; J: TRBJ2-7; D: TRBD2; size: many; CDR3: CASNPITGGYEQYF; DNA: TGTGCCAGTAATCCAATAACGGGGGGCTACGAGCAGTACTTC
V: TRBV5-4; length: 17; J: TRBJ2-1; D: TRBD2; size: many; CDR3: CASSSGLAGSGGNEQFF; DNA: TGTGCCAGCAGCTCCGGACTAGCGGGCTCAGGGGGCAATGAGCAGTTCTTC
V: TRBV28; length: 13; J: TRBJ1-2; D: NA; size: NA; CDR3: CASSYVLDYGYTF; DNA: TGTGCCAGCAGTTATGTCTTGGACTATGGCTACACCTTC
V: TRBV5-6; length: 18; J: TRBJ2-4; D: NA; size: NA; CDR3: CASSLGTGVTSGGNIQYF; DNA: TGTGCCAGCAGCTTGGGTACAGGGGTTACTAGCGGAGGAAACATTCAGTACTTC
V: TRBV11-1; length: 14; J: TRBJ2-1; D: NA; size: NA; CDR3: CASSLIGNHNEQFF; DNA: TGTGCCAGCAGCTTGATCGGGAACCACAATGAGCAGTTCTTC
V: TRBV5-1; length: 15; J: TRBJ2-5; D: TRBD2; size: NA; CDR3: CASSGASGYQETQYF; DNA: TGCGCCAGCAGCGGGGCTAGCGGTTACCAAGAGACCCAGTACTTC
V: TRBV7-3; length: 14; J: TRBJ2-2; D: NA; size: NA; CDR3: CASSLNSNTGELFF; DNA: TGTGCCAGCAGCTTAAACTCGAACACCGGGGAGCTGTTTTTT
V: TRBV6-5; length: 14; J: TRBJ2-3; D: TRBD1; size: NA; CDR3: CASRLQGFTDTQYF; DNA: TGTGCCAGCAGGTTACAGGGGTTCACAGATACGCAGTATTTT
V: TRBV5-4; length: 13; J: TRBJ2-5; D: NA; size: few; CDR3: CASSFKGGETQYF; DNA: TGTGCCAGCAGCTTCAAGGGCGGGGAGACCCAGTACTTC
V: TRBV28; length: 18; J: TRBJ2-2; D: TRBD2; size: NA; CDR3: CASSLYRGGLAGVRELFF; DNA: TGTGCCAGCAGTTTATACCGGGGGGGACTAGCGGGAGTCCGGGAGCTGTTTTTT
V: TRBV11-2; length: 12; J: TRBJ2-1; D: NA; size: many; CDR3: CASSLSANEQFF; DNA: TGTGCCAGCAGCCTTAGTGCCAATGAGCAGTTCTTC
V: TRBV7-2; length: 13; J: TRBJ2-1; D: TRBD1; size: few; CDR3: CASRTGGGNEQFF; DNA: TGTGCCAGCCGGACAGGGGGAGGCAATGAGCAGTTCTTC
V: TRBV10-3; length: 13; J: TRBJ1-2; D: NA; size: many; CDR3: CAISEFGSYGYTF; DNA: TGTGCCATCAGTGAGTTCGGGAGCTATGGCTACACCTTC